This T cell receptor (beta chain) is drawn from a study of identical twins. It was template switching that added a universal primer site, and there were unique molecular identifiers on the cDNA. In TCRdb, the 5' RACE reads were re-called with MiXCR into one record per CDR3 protein. The table shows fewer than 550,000 distinct CDR3 sequences, with 12% to 15% occurring only once. This CDR3 has 14 residues. V gave up 6 bases and J gave up 4 bases, with 13 bases separating them. Per germline, CDR1 SGHKS and CDR2 YYEKEE (reference sequence). This same sample was also taken into another study, of yellow fever vaccine responses in identical twins.

The gene calls are TRBV5-5 and TRBJ2-2, with D perhaps assigned TRBD1 or TRBD2 (5 bases each). Sequencing was performed on CD4+ T cells sorted from blood. The TCR comes from a woman aged 18-35 years in good health. The CDR3 sequence is CASTGTAGTGELFF. Written as DNA, the CDR3 is TGTGCCAGCACCGGGACGGCGGGCACCGGGGAGCTGTTTTTT.